The clone carrying this T cell receptor (beta chain) ranks as medium-sized. Sequencing was performed with immunoSEQ multiplex PCR; in TCRdb, only in-frame clones are kept and a portion is missing. The sample has some 200,000 clones, roughly 91% seen once. J lost 5 bases, V lost 5 bases, and 4 bases had no gene match. CDR3 length equals 13 residues. Per germline, CDR1 MDHEN and CDR2 SYDVKM. The sample is drawn from a study of control samples from healthy donors and cancer patients. Sequencing used blood. This chain connects TRBV28 to TRBJ2-3; 7 bases line up with TRBD2. The clonotype originates from a woman aged 25-40 years in good health. The CDR3: CASSILARDTQYF. The CDR3 DNA is TGTGCCAGCAGTATACTAGCGAGAGATACGCAGTATTTT.